The text below deals with one TCR beta chain. The CDR3 covers 13 residues. Germline values: CDR1 LGHDT, CDR2 YNNKEL (reference sequence). V gave up 4 bases and J gave up 7 bases, with 11 bases separating them. The data derive from a study of blood T cell repertoires in COVID-19. TCRdb's copy holds only in-frame clones and misses some; the assay was immunoSEQ multiplex PCR. The data contain hundreds of thousands of clones, 75% to 90% of them seen just once; the ten biggest clones take up about 0.91%. This chain uses TRBV3-1 (or the pseudogene TRBV3-2) with TRBJ1-5; D uncertain. This sequence originates from a man younger than 35 with COVID-19, enrolled during active disease. The source material was peripheral blood. Here the CDR3 DNA reads TGTGCCAGCAGCCTAAATCCCAGGCAGCCCCAGCATTTT. Translating it yields CASSLNPRQPQHF.